The 28 T cell receptor beta chains listed next were all sequenced from one sample in a study of shared clonotypes between healthy human individuals. Using immunoSEQ multiplex PCR, the repertoire was profiled, and TCRdb retains in-frame clones only, with some absent. The repertoire consists of 550,000 to 850,000 clones, with approximately 77% occurring once and the leading ten covering around 1.8%. The source material was memory CD4+ T cells sorted from blood. Subset indicated: CD45RA-negative fraction. The receptors here all came from a woman in her 30s in good health.

The J gene is TRBJ2-5, the V gene TRBV27; TRBD2 aligns across 8 bases. The CDR3 is made up of 14 amino acids. Germline loops: CDR1 MNHEY, CDR2 SMNVEV (reference sequence). The trim removed 4 bases at V and 6 bases at J, leaving 7 bases unmatched. The CDR3 sequence is CASSSPGLGQTQYF. CDR3 bases: TGTGCCAGCAGTTCGCCGGGACTAGGGCAGACCCAGTACTTC.

Only a few counts were recorded for this clone. The chain has TRBV19 and TRBJ1-2; the D is unclear. Germline V lookup: CDR1 LNHDA, CDR2 SQIVND (reference sequence). The CDR3 totals 14 residues. Trimming shortened V by 3 bases and J by 0 bases, and 8 bases separated the two germline ends. CDR3 protein: CASSMGRSNYGYTF. The DNA for the CDR3 is TGTGCCAGTAGTATGGGGAGATCTAACTATGGCTACACCTTC.

This clone appeared a single time. This chain links TRBV4-1 with TRBJ1-4; D remains unclear. CDR1 is MGHRA, CDR2 YSYEKL, per germline. The V end lost 3 bases, the J end lost 3 bases, and 11 bases lay between the germline ends. The CDR3 runs 15 residues. The CDR3 loop is CASSHGHSSNEKLFF. The CDR3 DNA is TGCGCCAGCAGCCATGGGCACAGCTCTAATGAAAAACTGTTTTTT.

The rearrangement links TRBV5-1 to TRBJ2-5; 11 nucleotides line up with TRBD2. CDR3 length: 15 amino acids. The germline V gene encodes CDR1 SGHRS and CDR2 YFSETQ. The V and J ends lost 4 bases and 2 bases, in that order; junction bases with no gene match: 4. Written as DNA, the CDR3 is TGCGCCAGCAGCCGGGGGACTAGCGGACAAGAGACCCAGTACTTC. It yields the protein CASSRGTSGQETQYF.

This rearrangement joins TRBV30 to TRBJ1-4; D is uncertain. Germline lookup yields CDR1 GTSNPN and CDR2 SVGIG (reference sequence). CDR3 length: 12 amino acids. Trimming took off 4 bases at V and 4 bases at J, with 7 bases between the two ends. The CDR3 is CAWNPSNEKLFF. For the CDR3, the DNA is TGTGCCTGGAATCCAAGTAATGAAAAACTGTTTTTT.

The chain links TRBV5-1 to TRBJ1-2; 8 bases align to TRBD1. Germline-derived CDR1 and CDR2 are SGHRS and YFSETQ. Losses at the gene ends were 5 bases for V and 5 bases for J; bases not matched to a gene: 17. The CDR3 is made up of 17 amino acids. This CDR3 reads CASSQTGVAVDVYGYTF. The CDR3 DNA sequence: TGCGCCAGCAGTCAGACAGGGGTGGCGGTAGACGTTTATGGCTACACCTTC.

The chain joins TRBV6-5 to TRBJ1-2; D unclear. The CDR3 length is 12 residues. V was trimmed by 7 bases and J by 7 bases, leaving 13 bases between them. Germline CDR1 reads MNHEY; CDR2 reads SVGAGI. CDR3 region: CASTHGNGGYTF. CDR3 nucleotides: TGTGCCAGCACCCACGGAAACGGTGGCTACACCTTC.

The gene calls are TRBV7-9 and TRBJ2-5, with 8 bases identical to TRBD1. Looked up from germline, CDR1 is SEHNR and CDR2 is FQNEAQ (reference sequence). The CDR3 totals 15 residues. With V trimmed by 0 bases and J by 4 bases, 4 bases remained unmatched. The CDR3 spells CASSLAQGAIETQYF. CDR3 in DNA: TGTGCCAGCAGCTTAGCCCAGGGGGCGATAGAGACCCAGTACTTC. The entire variable domain, with the rest obtained from reference TRBV7-9 and TRBJ2-5, is as follows: DTGVSQNPRHKITKRGQNVTFRCDPISEHNRLYWYRQTLGQGPEFLTYFQNEAQLEKSRLLSDRFSAERPKGSFSTLEIQRTEQGDSAMYLCASSLAQGAIETQYFGPGTRLLVL.

This clone has more than one count but fewer than ten. The chain links TRBV18 to TRBJ1-1, with 8 bases aligning to TRBD1. The trim removed 6 bases at V and 3 bases at J, leaving 15 bases unmatched. Per the germline V gene, CDR1 is KGHSH and CDR2 is LQKENI. The CDR3 contains 17 residues. CDR3 sequence: CASSRAQPATGDTEAFF. DNA of the CDR3: TGTGCCAGCTCTCGGGCCCAGCCTGCGACAGGGGACACTGAAGCTTTCTTT.

The chain employs TRBV27 and TRBJ2-4; TRBD1 is a possible D gene (5 bases). Germline V gene data show CDR1 as MNHEY and CDR2 as SMNVEV (reference sequence). The V gene lost 7 bases and the J gene lost 3 bases, with 13 bases spanning the gap. The CDR3 runs to 14 residues. The CDR3 nucleotides read TGTGCCAGCAAACCAGGGTTGGACAAAAACATTCAGTACTTC. It encodes CASKPGLDKNIQYF.

J is TRBJ2-1 and V is TRBV7-2; 14 nucleotides agree with TRBD2. The CDR3 contains 16 residues. J gave up 7 bases and V 3 bases, and 5 bases lay outside the gene matches. Germline V gives CDR1 SGHTA, CDR2 FQGNSA. The CDR3 protein is CASSFRLAGGLNEQFF. CDR3 bases: TGTGCCAGCAGCTTTCGACTAGCGGGAGGGCTAAATGAGCAGTTCTTC.

The chain has TRBV25-1 and TRBJ1-2; a weak D match, TRBD1 (6 bases). Germline V CDR1 and CDR2: MGHDK, SYGVNS. V was shortened by 7 bases and J by 8 bases, with 17 bases between the two germline ends. The CDR3 loop spans 13 amino acids. This CDR3 is CASTPGQGRGYTF. Here the CDR3 DNA reads TGTGCCAGCACCCCGGGGCAGGGGAGAGGCTACACCTTC.

This sequence joins TRBV11-1 and TRBJ1-2; TRBD1 agrees at 7 bases. The CDR3 loop spans 14 amino acids. The trim removed 0 bases at V and 4 bases at J, leaving 2 bases unmatched. From germline, CDR1 is SGHAT and CDR2 FQDESV (reference sequence). The CDR3 bases are TGTGCCAGCAGCTTAGCGACAGGGACCTATGGCTACACCTTC. As protein: CASSLATGTYGYTF.

The chain links TRBV11-2 to TRBJ2-7; a weak D match, TRBD2 (5 bases). The CDR3 loop spans 15 amino acids. V was clipped by 5 bases and J by 3 bases, with 17 bases between them. Germline V gene sequence: CDR1 SGHAT, CDR2 FQNNGV. The CDR3 protein is CASSPQRAEFYEQYF. The CDR3, as DNA: TGTGCCAGCAGCCCCCAGAGAGCGGAGTTCTACGAGCAGTACTTC.

The J gene is TRBJ2-5, the V gene TRBV14; 8 bases agree with TRBD2. CDR3 size: 16 residues. Germline V gene data show CDR1 as SGHDN and CDR2 as FVKESK. Trimming took 4 bases from V and 7 from J; bases not matched to a gene: 14. The CDR3 coding sequence is TGTGCCAGCAGCCCACGGACTAGCTATAGGTCGCGGACCCAGTACTTC. Protein: CASSPRTSYRSRTQYF.

V usage is TRBV15 and J usage is TRBJ2-7, with TRBD1 matching 7 bases. The CDR3 runs to 14 residues. V lost 6 bases, J lost 7 bases, and 12 bases stayed unmatched. Germline V CDR1 and CDR2: LNHNV, YYDKDF (reference sequence). The CDR3 nucleotides are TGTGCCACCAGGAACTTACAGGGGCTGGGGGAGCAGTACTTC. Residues: CATRNLQGLGEQYF.

This clone was detected a few times. The chain is built from TRBV6-1 and TRBJ1-5; perhaps TRBD1 as D (6 bases). The CDR3 runs to 14 residues. V lost 4 bases to trimming and J lost 4 bases, with 11 bases between them. CDR1 MNHNS and CDR2 SASEGT come from the germline V gene. This CDR3 reads CASSGGGLNQPQHF. DNA for the CDR3: TGTGCCAGCAGTGGAGGGGGTTTGAATCAGCCCCAGCATTTT.

Notes on this clone: This sample also contains other DNA sequences that code for the same CDR3. The V gene is TRBV5-1, the J gene TRBJ2-2; 10 bases are shared with TRBD1. The J segment lost 5 bases and the V segment lost 3 bases, leaving 1 base of the junction unmatched. CDR1 and CDR2 (germline): SGHRS, YFSETQ. The CDR3 spans 14 residues. The CDR3 loop reads CASSWGQGTGELFF. In nucleotides, the CDR3 is TGCGCCAGCAGCTGGGGACAGGGGACCGGGGAGCTGTTTTTT.

CDR3 in amino acids: CASSPRGVVNTEAFF. CDR3 nucleotides: TGTGCCAGCTCACCACGGGGGGTCGTCAACACTGAAGCTTTCTTT. V is TRBV18 and J is TRBJ1-1, with D perhaps matching TRBD1 (5 bases). Between the trimmed V and J ends, which lost 1 base and 2 bases, there was a span of 11 bases. The CDR3 is 15 amino acids. Germline CDR1 KGHSH, CDR2 LQKENI.

On this clone: The junction departs from germline at one end; a sequencing error may be responsible. CDR3 region: CASSLSYSPYATIF. CDR3 coding DNA: TGTGCCAGCAGTTTATCCTACTCCCCATACGCCACGATCTTT. The chain joins TRBV28 to TRBJ1-1, with D uncertain. Germline V gene lookup returns CDR1 MDHEN and CDR2 SYDVKM. There are 14 residues in the CDR3.

This clone occurred a few times. This chain connects TRBV2 to TRBJ1-5, with 7 bases aligning to TRBD1. The CDR3 is made up of 15 amino acids. V gave up 8 bases and J gave up 1 base; unmatched junction bases: 8. Per germline, CDR1 SNHLY and CDR2 FYNNEI. The CDR3 loop is CASRDRSQSNQPQHF. Written as DNA, the CDR3 is TGTGCCAGCCGGGACAGATCCCAAAGCAATCAGCCCCAGCATTTT.

This clone turned up a few times. The V and J genes are TRBV6-6 and TRBJ1-2; 9 bases are shared with TRBD1. J was trimmed by 3 bases and V by 5 bases; bases with no gene match: 1. The CDR3 has 13 amino acids. From germline, CDR1 is MNHNY and CDR2 SVGAGI (reference sequence). CDR3 residues: CASSRDRDYGYTF. In DNA, the CDR3 is TGTGCCAGCAGTCGGGACAGGGACTATGGCTACACCTTC.

This clone was observed many times. The rearrangement links TRBV7-9 to TRBJ2-7; D may be TRBD1 (5 bases). Looked up from germline, CDR1 is SEHNR and CDR2 is FQNEAQ (reference sequence). V lost 4 bases to trimming and J lost 6 bases, with 22 bases between them. The CDR3 contains 16 residues. The CDR3: CASSSIGAGLKSEQYF. CDR3 coding DNA: TGTGCCAGCAGCTCAATTGGGGCAGGGTTGAAGTCCGAGCAGTACTTC.

CDR3 loop: CASTKGDRRGGELFF. The CDR3, as DNA: TGTGCCAGCACCAAAGGGGACAGGAGGGGCGGGGAGCTGTTTTTT. The V call is TRBV7-2, the J call TRBJ2-2; 8 bases are shared with TRBD1. The CDR3 is made up of 15 amino acids. V was clipped by 7 bases and J by 7 bases; unmatched bases: 11. Germline V gene data show CDR1 as SGHTA and CDR2 as FQGNSA.

In this sample, this clone turned up many times. The J gene is TRBJ2-5, the V gene TRBV4-2; TRBD2 is a possible D gene (7 bases). With 4 bases removed from V and 5 bases from J, the gap between germline ends came to 20 bases. Germline V gene data show CDR1 as LGHNA and CDR2 as YNFKEQ. There are 16 residues in the CDR3. CDR3 sequence (DNA): TGTGCCAGCAGCCCCGGGCTAGCGGAGGGGGGGGAGACCCAGTACTTC. Its protein is CASSPGLAEGGETQYF.

The chain couples TRBV7-8 to TRBJ2-5, with 16 bases aligning to TRBD2. This CDR3 contains 17 residues. CDR1 is SGHVS, CDR2 FQNEAQ, per germline. V gave up 6 bases and J gave up 4 bases; unmatched junction bases: 8. CDR3 amino acids: CASSPGTSGRDVETQYF. The CDR3 nucleotides read TGTGCCAGCAGTCCCGGGACTAGCGGGAGGGATGTAGAGACCCAGTACTTC.

The V and J genes are TRBV5-1 and TRBJ1-1; D is possibly TRBD1 (5 bases). V was shortened by 0 bases and J by 11 bases, with 14 bases between the two germline ends. The germline V gene encodes CDR1 SGHRS and CDR2 YFSETQ. This CDR3 has 13 amino acids. In DNA, the CDR3 is TGCGCCAGCAGCTTGGCCGCCGGGGCCCCCGCTTTCTTT. Its translation is CASSLAAGAPAFF. The entire variable domain, with the rest obtained from reference TRBV5-1 and TRBJ1-1, is as follows: KAGVTQTPRYLIKTRGQQVTLSCSPISGHRSVSWYQQTPGQGLQFLFEYFSETQRNKGNFPGRFSGRQFSNSRSEMNVSTLELGDSALYLCASSLAAGAPAFFGQGTRLTVV.

This rearrangement joins TRBV9 to TRBJ2-1, with TRBD2 matching 16 bases. The ends lost 3 bases at V and 8 bases at J; junction bases unmatched: 5. Per germline, CDR1 SGDLS and CDR2 YYNGEE. CDR3 length equals 16 residues. As DNA, the CDR3 is TGTGCCAGCAGCGGTGGGACTAGCGGGAGGGTCGATGAGCAGTTCTTC. Translating gives CASSGGTSGRVDEQFF.